The 18 T cell receptor beta chains given below trace back to one sample, sequenced in a study of T cells in Graves' hyperthyroidism and ophthalmopathy (dated by TCRdb to between 2018 and 2020). Preparation of the library involved multiplex PCR. The reads were generated on an Illumina HiSeq 2000. Amplification of TCR beta CDR3 regions was carried out from RNA transcripts. For the first round of RT-PCR on the TCR CDR3, the HTBI primer set was used together with the Qiagen OneStep RT-PCR kit. Using fastp trimming at Q25 and MiXCR clonotype assembly, TCRdb reanalyzed the public sequencing data and kept in-frame beta chains. Each entry merges the rows of one CDR3 protein and shows their most common DNA and genes. This sample gives more than 500,000 distinct CDR3 sequences in total; approximately 48% of them show up just once. The top ten clonotypes cover about two fifths of the sample. The sequenced material came from peripheral blood or thyroid tissue (not recorded which). All receptors come from an adult woman with Graves' disease, either hyperthyroidism or ophthalmopathy (not recorded which).

In its sample, this clonotype was seen a few times. The rearrangement joins TRBV3-1 to TRBJ1-1, with TRBD1 as a possible D gene (5 bases). The CDR3 is 15 residues long. V was trimmed by 1 base and J by 11 bases, leaving 20 bases between them. Germline CDR1 is LGHDT and CDR2 is YNNKEL (reference sequence). CDR3 region: CASSQALGTLTGAFF. The CDR3 DNA reads TGTGCCAGCAGCCAAGCCCTAGGGACCCTAACCGGGGCTTTCTTT. Complete variable domain (other parts from reference TRBV3-1 and TRBJ1-1): DTAVSQTPKYLVTQMGNDKSIKCEQNLGHDTMYWYKQDSKKFLKIMFSYNNKELIINETVPNRFSPKSPDKAHLNLHINSLELGDSAVYFCASSQALGTLTGAFFGQGTRLTVV.

In the case of this clonotype: Given a much more abundant clone one base away, this may be a read error. The V call is TRBV11-2, the J call TRBJ2-7; 8 bases are a match to TRBD2. V was clipped by 8 bases and J by 3 bases; unmatched bases: 6. This CDR3 comprises 13 residues. Germline V gene lookup returns CDR1 SGHAT and CDR2 FQNNGV. This chain's CDR3 is CASAAGDNYEQYF. As DNA, the CDR3 is TGTGCCAGCGCAGCGGGAGATAACTACGAGCAGTACTTC. Combining the CDR3 with reference TRBV11-2 and TRBJ2-7 gives the whole variable domain EAGVAQSPRYKIIEKRQSVAFWCNPISGHATLYWYQQILGQGPKLLIQFQNNGVVDDSQLPKDRFSAERLKGVDSTLKIQPAKLEDSAVYLCASAAGDNYEQYFGPGTRLTVT.

The chain has TRBV5-1 and TRBJ1-4; the D gene is possibly TRBD1 (5 bases). CDR1 and CDR2 (germline): SGHRS, YFSETQ. This CDR3 comprises 16 residues. Trimming shortened V by 3 bases and J by 7 bases, and 19 bases separated the two germline ends. The CDR3 DNA sequence: TGCGCCAGCAGCTCAGGCTATCAGGGAGAAGGTGAAAAACTGTTTTTT. This sequence encodes CASSSGYQGEGEKLFF.

This clonotype was detected once. The germline gene is not matched at one end of the junction; a read error may be the cause. The rearrangement uses TRBV19 and TRBJ2-5; D remains unclear. The CDR3 contains 14 residues. Germline V gives CDR1 LNHDA, CDR2 SQIVND (reference sequence). CDR3 sequence: CDSIMVGLGETQYF. The CDR3 coding sequence is TGTGACAGTATTATGGTGGGGTTGGGAGAGACCCAGTACTTC.

This clonotype was seen only a few times. J is TRBJ2-7 and V is TRBV2; 15 bases line up with TRBD2. Germline assignment: CDR1 SNHLY and CDR2 FYNNEI. The CDR3 is 14 amino acids. Trimming took 7 bases from V and 4 from J; bases not matched to a gene: 2. For the CDR3, the DNA is TGTGCCAGCATGGGACTAGCGGGAGGTTACGAGCAGTACTTC. It translates to CASMGLAGGYEQYF.

V is TRBV27 and J is TRBJ2-2; TRBD1 is a possible D gene (6 bases). The CDR3 extends over 16 amino acids. Per germline, CDR1 MNHEY and CDR2 SMNVEV (reference sequence). Trimming pared 2 bases from V and 2 bases from J, leaving 12 bases between. CDR3 in DNA: TGTGCCAGCAGTTTAGTAGGGACACAAAACACCGGGGAGCTGTTTTTT. Residues: CASSLVGTQNTGELFF.

The sample holds many counts of this clonotype. This chain joins TRBV7-3 and TRBJ2-7; a weak D match, TRBD2 (6 bases). This CDR3 has 14 residues. CDR1 SGHTA and CDR2 FQGTGA come from the germline V gene. V shed 5 bases and J shed 2 bases, with 13 bases lying between them. The CDR3 here is CASSLQGGPYEQYF. As DNA, the CDR3 is TGTGCCAGCAGCCTGCAGGGAGGTCCCTACGAGCAGTACTTC.

In its sample, this clonotype was seen many times. This chain's CDR3 is CASSIGSGVGSEQYF. CDR3 sequence (DNA): TGTGCCAGTAGTATAGGATCCGGAGTAGGGTCCGAGCAGTACTTC. The V and J genes are TRBV19 and TRBJ2-7; D is unresolved. This CDR3 has 15 residues. The germline gives CDR1 LNHDA, CDR2 SQIVND (reference sequence). Trimming removed 1 base from V and 6 bases from J, with 16 bases in between. The full variable domain, in which reference TRBV19 and TRBJ2-7 provide the parts outside the CDR3, is DGGITQSPKYLFRKEGQNVTLSCEQNLNHDAMYWYRQDPGQGLRLIYYSQIVNDFQKGDIAEGYSVSREKKESFPLTVTSAQKNPTAFYLCASSIGSGVGSEQYFGPGTRLTVT.

This clonotype was observed many times. The rearrangement uses TRBV9 and TRBJ2-2, with 7 bases that match TRBD2. CDR3 size: 18 residues. From germline, CDR1 is SGDLS and CDR2 YYNGEE. The ends lost 4 bases at V and 1 base at J; junction bases unmatched: 13. The CDR3 DNA reads as TGTGCCAGCAGCCACCGGGGGGATAGCGGAGGGAACACCGGGGAGCTGTTTTTT. Translated, it gives CASSHRGDSGGNTGELFF.

The chain recombines TRBV10-2 with TRBJ1-5; the D is unclear. Germline CDR1 and CDR2: WSHSY and SAAADI. Trimming stripped 3 bases from V and 1 base from J, with 10 bases between. This CDR3 spans 15 amino acids. The CDR3 bases are TGCGCCAGCAGTGAACGGGGAGGGAGCAATCAGCCCCAGCATTTT. Translation gives CASSERGGSNQPQHF.

This clonotype has ten or more counts. The CDR3: CASSHATGEWTGELFF. The DNA for the CDR3 is TGTGCCAGCAGCCATGCAACGGGAGAATGGACCGGGGAGCTGTTTTTT. The genes are TRBV4-2 and TRBJ2-2, with a weak D call TRBD2 (6 bases). Trimming cost V 3 bases and J 5 bases, with 16 bases left between them. The CDR3 covers 16 residues. The V gene's germline CDR1 is LGHNA and CDR2 YNFKEQ.

This chain links TRBV7-9 with TRBJ1-6, with D uncertain. V dropped 2 bases and J dropped 9 bases, with 5 bases sitting between them. Germline lookup yields CDR1 SEHNR and CDR2 FQNEAQ (reference sequence). CDR3 length: 12 residues. The CDR3 sequence: CASSLSSSPLHF. CDR3 DNA sequence: TGTGCCAGCAGCTTAAGTAGTTCACCCCTCCACTTT.

This clonotype came up many times. J is TRBJ1-5 and V is TRBV6-5; D remains ambiguous. The V end was cut by 2 bases, the J end by 3 bases, with 5 bases between. The CDR3 consists of 13 residues. Germline CDR1 and CDR2: MNHEY and SVGAGI. In DNA, the CDR3 is TGTGCCAGCAGTTACAGTTTCAATCAGCCCCAGCATTTT. Its protein product is CASSYSFNQPQHF.

This clonotype was seen more than once but under ten times. The rearrangement joins TRBV2 to TRBJ1-3; D is perhaps TRBD1 (5 bases). CDR3 length equals 12 residues. The germline V gene encodes CDR1 SNHLY and CDR2 FYNNEI. The V and J ends lost 7 bases and 4 bases respectively, with 8 bases between them. The CDR3 bases are TGTGCCAGCAACCAGGGAGGAAACACCATATATTTT. This sequence encodes CASNQGGNTIYF. The whole variable domain, remainder taken from reference TRBV2 and TRBJ1-3, is EPEVTQTPSHQVTQMGQEVILRCVPISNHLYFYWYRQILGQKVEFLVSFYNNEISEKSEIFDDQFSVERPDGSNFTLKIRSTKLEDSAMYFCASNQGGNTIYFGEGSWLTVV.

The rearrangement uses TRBV6-2 or TRBV6-3 and TRBJ2-5; D is perhaps TRBD2 (6 bases). Germline V gene sequence: CDR1 MNHEY, CDR2 SVGEGT. Trimming shortened V by 4 bases and J by 5 bases, and 17 bases separated the two germline ends. The CDR3 covers 15 residues. The CDR3 DNA is TGTGCCAGCAGTTGGGGGGACTCTAACCTGGAGACCCAGTACTTC. This sequence encodes CASSWGDSNLETQYF.

The chain combines TRBV10-3 with TRBJ2-7; D gene ambiguous. Trimming pared 6 bases from V and 2 bases from J, leaving 11 bases between. The CDR3 has 13 residues. Germline V gene lookup returns CDR1 ENHRY and CDR2 SYGVKD. The CDR3 spells CAIRHPPTYEQYF. The CDR3 nucleotides read TGTGCCATCAGACACCCCCCCACCTACGAGCAGTACTTC.

The table lists this clonotype with a count of one. The chain couples TRBV12-5 to TRBJ1-1; the D gene is possibly TRBD1 (5 bases). Germline loops: CDR1 LGHNT, CDR2 FRNRAP. This CDR3 has 15 residues. Deletions cut 1 base from V and 7 bases from J, with 16 bases between. In DNA, the CDR3 is TGTGCTAGTGGTTTGGCGGGACGACCACAAGATGAAGCTTTCTTT. Residues: CASGLAGRPQDEAFF.

The chain uses TRBV12-3 or TRBV12-4 and TRBJ1-5, with D possibly TRBD1 on 5 matching bases. CDR3 length: 15 residues. Trimming took 4 bases from V and 5 from J, leaving 15 bases between them. The CDR3 is CASSSPGAGDQPQHF. The CDR3 bases are TGTGCCAGCAGTTCCCCTGGGGCTGGAGATCAGCCCCAGCATTTT.